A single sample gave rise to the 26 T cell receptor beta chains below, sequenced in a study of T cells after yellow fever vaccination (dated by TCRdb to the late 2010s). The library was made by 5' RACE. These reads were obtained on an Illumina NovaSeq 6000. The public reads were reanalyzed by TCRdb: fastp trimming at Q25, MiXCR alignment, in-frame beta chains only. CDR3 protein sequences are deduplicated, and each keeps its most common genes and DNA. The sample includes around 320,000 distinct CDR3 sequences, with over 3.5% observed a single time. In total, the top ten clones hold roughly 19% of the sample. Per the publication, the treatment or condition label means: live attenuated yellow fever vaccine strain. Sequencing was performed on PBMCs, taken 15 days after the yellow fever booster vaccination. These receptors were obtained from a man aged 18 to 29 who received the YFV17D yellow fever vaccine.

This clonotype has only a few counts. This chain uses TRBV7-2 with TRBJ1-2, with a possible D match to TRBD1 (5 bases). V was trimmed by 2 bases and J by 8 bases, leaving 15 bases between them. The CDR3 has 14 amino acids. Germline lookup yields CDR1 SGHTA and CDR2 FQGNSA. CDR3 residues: CASSLRGGEGGYTF. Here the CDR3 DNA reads TGTGCCAGCAGCTTACGTGGAGGGGAGGGAGGCTACACCTTC.

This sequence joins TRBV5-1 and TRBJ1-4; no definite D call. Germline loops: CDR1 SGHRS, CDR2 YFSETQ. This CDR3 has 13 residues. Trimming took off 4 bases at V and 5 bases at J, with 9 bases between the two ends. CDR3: CASSKSGNEKLFF. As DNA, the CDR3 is TGCGCCAGCAGCAAATCTGGGAATGAAAAACTGTTTTTT.

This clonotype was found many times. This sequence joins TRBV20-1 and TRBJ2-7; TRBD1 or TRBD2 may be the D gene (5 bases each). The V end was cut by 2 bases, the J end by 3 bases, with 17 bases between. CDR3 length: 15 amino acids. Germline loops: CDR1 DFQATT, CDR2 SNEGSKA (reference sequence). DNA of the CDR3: TGCAGTGCTAGACGGGGTGAAGGGGCTGGCTACGAGCAGTACTTC. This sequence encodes CSARRGEGAGYEQYF.

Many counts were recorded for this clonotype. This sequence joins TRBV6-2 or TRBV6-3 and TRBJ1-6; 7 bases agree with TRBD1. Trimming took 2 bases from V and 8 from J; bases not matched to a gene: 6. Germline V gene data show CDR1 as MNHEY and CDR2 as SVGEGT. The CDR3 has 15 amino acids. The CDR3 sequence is CASSYRQGRHSPLHF. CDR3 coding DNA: TGTGCCAGCAGTTACCGACAGGGTAGGCATTCACCCCTCCACTTT.

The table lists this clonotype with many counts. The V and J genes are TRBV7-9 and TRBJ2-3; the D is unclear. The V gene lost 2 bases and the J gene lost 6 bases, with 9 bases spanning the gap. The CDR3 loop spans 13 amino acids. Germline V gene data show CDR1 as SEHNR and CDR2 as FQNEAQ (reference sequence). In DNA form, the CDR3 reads TGTGCCAGCAGCTTATCAGAGGTGGATACGCAGTATTTT. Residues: CASSLSEVDTQYF.

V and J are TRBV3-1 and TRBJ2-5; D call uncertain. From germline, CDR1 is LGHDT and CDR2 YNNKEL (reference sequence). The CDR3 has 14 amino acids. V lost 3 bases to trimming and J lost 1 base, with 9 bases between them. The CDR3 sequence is CASSHSEAQETQYF. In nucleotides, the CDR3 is TGTGCCAGCAGCCACTCCGAAGCCCAAGAGACCCAGTACTTC.

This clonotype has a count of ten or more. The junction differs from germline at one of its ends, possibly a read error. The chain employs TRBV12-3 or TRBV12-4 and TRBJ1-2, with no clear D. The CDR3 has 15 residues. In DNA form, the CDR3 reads TGTGCCAGCAGCTTAGGAAAAGACGCTTCCTATGGCTACACCTTC. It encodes CASSLGKDASYGYTF.

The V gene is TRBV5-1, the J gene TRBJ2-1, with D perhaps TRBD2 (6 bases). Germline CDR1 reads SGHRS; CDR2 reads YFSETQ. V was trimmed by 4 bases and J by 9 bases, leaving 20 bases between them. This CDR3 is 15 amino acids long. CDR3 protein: CASSTDEWRGSEQFF. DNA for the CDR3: TGCGCCAGCAGCACGGATGAATGGAGGGGTAGTGAGCAGTTCTTC.

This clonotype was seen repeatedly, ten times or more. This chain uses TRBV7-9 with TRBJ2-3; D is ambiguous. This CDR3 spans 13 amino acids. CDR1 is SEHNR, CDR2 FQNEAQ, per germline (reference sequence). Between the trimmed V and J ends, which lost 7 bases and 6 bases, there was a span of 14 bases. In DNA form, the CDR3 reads TGTGCCAGCACCGCTGTCCAGGTGGATACGCAGTATTTT. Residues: CASTAVQVDTQYF. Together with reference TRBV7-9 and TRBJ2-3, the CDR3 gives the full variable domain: DTGVSQNPRHKITKRGQNVTFRCDPISEHNRLYWYRQTLGQGPEFLTYFQNEAQLEKSRLLSDRFSAERPKGSFSTLEIQRTEQGDSAMYLCASTAVQVDTQYFGPGTRLTVL.

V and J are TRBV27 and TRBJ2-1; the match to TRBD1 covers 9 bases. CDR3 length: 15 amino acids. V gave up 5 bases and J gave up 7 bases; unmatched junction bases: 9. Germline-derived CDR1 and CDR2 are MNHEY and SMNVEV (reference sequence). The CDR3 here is CASSAPGTGKNEQFF. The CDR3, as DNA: TGTGCCAGCAGTGCCCCCGGGACAGGGAAAAATGAGCAGTTCTTC.

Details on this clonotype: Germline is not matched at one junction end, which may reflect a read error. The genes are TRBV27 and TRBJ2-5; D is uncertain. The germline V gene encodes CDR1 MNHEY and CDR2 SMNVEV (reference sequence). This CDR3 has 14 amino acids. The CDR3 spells CASSLSGFEETRYF. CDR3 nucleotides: TGTGCCAGCAGTTTATCAGGGTTTGAGGAGACCCGGTACTTC.

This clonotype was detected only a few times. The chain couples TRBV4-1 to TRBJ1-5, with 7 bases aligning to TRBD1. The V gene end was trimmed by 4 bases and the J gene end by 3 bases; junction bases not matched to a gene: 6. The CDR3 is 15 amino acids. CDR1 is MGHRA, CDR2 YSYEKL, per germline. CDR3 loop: CASSRGQVFNQPQHF. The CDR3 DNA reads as TGCGCCAGCAGCCGAGGACAGGTCTTCAATCAGCCCCAGCATTTT.

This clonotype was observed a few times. CDR3 sequence reads: CSVGEVGETQYF. DNA for the CDR3: TGCAGCGTTGGTGAGGTAGGAGAGACCCAGTACTTC. The chain uses TRBV29-1 and TRBJ2-5; no reliable D call. Germline CDR1 and CDR2: SQVTM and ANQGSEA. V gave up 4 bases and J gave up 4 bases, with 10 bases separating them. This CDR3 is 12 amino acids long.

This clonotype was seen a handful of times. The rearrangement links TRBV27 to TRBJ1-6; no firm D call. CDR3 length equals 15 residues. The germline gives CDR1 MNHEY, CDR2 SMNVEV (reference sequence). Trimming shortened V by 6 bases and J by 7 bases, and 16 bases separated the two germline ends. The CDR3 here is CASSFSPGINSPLHF. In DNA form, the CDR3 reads TGTGCCAGCAGCTTCAGCCCGGGGATCAATTCACCCCTCCACTTT.

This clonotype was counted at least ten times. CDR3 protein: CATSRDRGILNTGELFF. DNA for the CDR3: TGTGCCACCAGCAGAGATCGTGGGATACTTAACACCGGGGAGCTGTTTTTT. V gene TRBV15 combines with J gene TRBJ2-2, with no clear D. The CDR3 runs to 17 residues. Germline CDR1 LNHNV, CDR2 YYDKDF (reference sequence). V was trimmed by 0 bases and J by 2 bases, leaving 13 bases between them.

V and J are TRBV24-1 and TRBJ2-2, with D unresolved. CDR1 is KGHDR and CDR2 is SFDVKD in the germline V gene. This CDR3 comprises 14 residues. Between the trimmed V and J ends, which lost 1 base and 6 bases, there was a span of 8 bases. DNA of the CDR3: TGTGCCACCAGTGATTTTAGGGATTCCGGGGAGCTGTTTTTT. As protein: CATSDFRDSGELFF.

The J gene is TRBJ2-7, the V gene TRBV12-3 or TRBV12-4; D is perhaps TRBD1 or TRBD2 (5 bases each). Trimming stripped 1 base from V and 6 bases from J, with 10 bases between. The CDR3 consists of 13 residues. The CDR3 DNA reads TGTGCCAGCAGTTTAGGTGGGGGTTCCGAGCAGTACTTC. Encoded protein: CASSLGGGSEQYF.

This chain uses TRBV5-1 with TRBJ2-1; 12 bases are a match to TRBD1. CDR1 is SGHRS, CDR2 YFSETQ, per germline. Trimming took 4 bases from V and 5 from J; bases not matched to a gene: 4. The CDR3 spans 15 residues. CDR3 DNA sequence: TGCGCCAGCAGCCTCGGGACAGGGGGCAACAATGAGCAGTTCTTC. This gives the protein CASSLGTGGNNEQFF.

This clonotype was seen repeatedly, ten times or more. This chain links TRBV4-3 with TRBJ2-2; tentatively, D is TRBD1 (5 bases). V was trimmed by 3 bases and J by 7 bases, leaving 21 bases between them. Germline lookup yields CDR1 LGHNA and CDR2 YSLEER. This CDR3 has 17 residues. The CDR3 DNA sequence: TGCGCCAGCAGCCACACCCTAACCGACAGATTTGGCGGGGAGCTGTTTTTT. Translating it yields CASSHTLTDRFGGELFF.

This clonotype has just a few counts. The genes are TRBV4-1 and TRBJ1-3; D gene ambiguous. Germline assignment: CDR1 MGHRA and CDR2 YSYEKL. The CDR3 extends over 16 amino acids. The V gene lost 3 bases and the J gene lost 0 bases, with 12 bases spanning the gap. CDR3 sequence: CASSQPGQSSGNTIYF. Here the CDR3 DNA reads TGCGCCAGCAGCCAGCCGGGCCAGAGCTCTGGAAACACCATATATTTT.

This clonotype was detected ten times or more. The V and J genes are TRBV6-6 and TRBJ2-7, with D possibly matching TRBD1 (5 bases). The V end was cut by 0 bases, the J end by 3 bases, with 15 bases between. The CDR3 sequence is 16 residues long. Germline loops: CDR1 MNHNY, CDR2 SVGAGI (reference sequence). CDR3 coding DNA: TGTGCCAGCAGTTACTCGGACACAGATGCATTCTACGAGCAGTACTTC. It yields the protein CASSYSDTDAFYEQYF.

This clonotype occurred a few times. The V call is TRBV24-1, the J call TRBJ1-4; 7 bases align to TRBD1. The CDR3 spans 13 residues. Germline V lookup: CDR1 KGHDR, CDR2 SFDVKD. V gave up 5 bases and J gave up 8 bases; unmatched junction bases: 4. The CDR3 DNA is TGTGCCACCAGTGGGGACAGCAAAGAAAAACTGTTTTTT. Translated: CATSGDSKEKLFF.

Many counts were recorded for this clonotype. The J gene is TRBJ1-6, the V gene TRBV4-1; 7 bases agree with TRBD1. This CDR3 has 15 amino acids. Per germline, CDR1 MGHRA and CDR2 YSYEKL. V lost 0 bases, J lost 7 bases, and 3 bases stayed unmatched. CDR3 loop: CASSQEATGNSPLHF. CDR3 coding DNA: TGCGCCAGCAGCCAAGAGGCGACAGGGAATTCACCCCTCCACTTT.

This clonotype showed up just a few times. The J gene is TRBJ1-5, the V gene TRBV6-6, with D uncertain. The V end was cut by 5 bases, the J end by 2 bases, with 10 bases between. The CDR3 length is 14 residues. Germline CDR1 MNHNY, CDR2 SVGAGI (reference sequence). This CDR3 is CASSESVGNQPQHF. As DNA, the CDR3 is TGTGCCAGCAGTGAGAGTGTCGGCAATCAGCCCCAGCATTTT.

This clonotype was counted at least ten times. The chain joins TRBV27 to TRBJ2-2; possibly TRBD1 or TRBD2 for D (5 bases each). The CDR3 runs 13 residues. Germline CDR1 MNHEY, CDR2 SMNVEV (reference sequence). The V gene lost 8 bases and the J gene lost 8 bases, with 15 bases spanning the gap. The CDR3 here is CASAPEGRGELFF. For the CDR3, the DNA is TGTGCCAGCGCTCCCGAGGGGAGAGGGGAGCTGTTTTTT.

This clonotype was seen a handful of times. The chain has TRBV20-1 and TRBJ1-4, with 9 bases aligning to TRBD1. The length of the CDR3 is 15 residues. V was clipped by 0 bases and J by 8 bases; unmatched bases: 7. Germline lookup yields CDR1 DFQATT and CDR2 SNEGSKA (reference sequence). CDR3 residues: CSARDPGQGREKLFF. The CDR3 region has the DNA TGCAGTGCTAGAGACCCGGGACAGGGACGGGAAAAACTGTTTTTT.